This T cell receptor (beta chain) was found in a study of blood T cell repertoires in COVID-19. The overall study: Collection of acute and convalescent COVID-19 samples took place in the United States, Italy and Spain. The analysed material was cDNA or gDNA that came from T cells, B-cell-depleted T cells, or PBMCs.

Some clones are missing from TCRdb's copy, which holds only in-frame ones; the method was immunoSEQ multiplex PCR. The table includes some 150,000 clones, about 88% detected once. Germline assignment: CDR1 SGHTA and CDR2 FQGNSA. With 4 bases removed from V and 4 bases from J, the gap between germline ends came to 13 bases. The CDR3 sequence is 14 residues long. This receptor was taken from a woman older than 75 in a cohort sampled during active or convalescent COVID-19. The sample was peripheral blood. This sequence joins TRBV7-2 and TRBJ1-2; TRBD1 is a possible D gene (5 bases). CDR3 amino acids: CASSSSAGSYGYTF. The CDR3 nucleotides are TGTGCCAGCAGCTCTAGCGCAGGGAGCTATGGCTACACCTTC.